The sample holds a few counts of the clone carrying this T cell receptor beta chain. Its specificity is unknown. The V and J ends lost 4 bases and 9 bases respectively, with 16 bases between them. The V gene's germline CDR1 is MNHEY and CDR2 SMNVEV (reference sequence). CDR3 size: 14 residues. This sample was included in a study of early T cells in non-severe SARS-CoV-2 infection. On the study more broadly: Chains from this unsorted whole-blood bulk RNA could not be paired.

Points from the study as a whole: Database matching using VDJdb favored anti-spike CD8 responses, with private and CD4 specificities left missing.

Each cDNA molecule carried a unique molecular identifier. TCRdb redid the calling of the 5' RACE reads with MiXCR, one entry per CDR3 protein. The sample lists tens of thousands of distinct CDR3 sequences, over 10% occurring once. The sequence came from an adult who was a healthcare worker with PCR-confirmed SARS-CoV-2 infection or an uninfected control (not recorded which). The rearrangement links TRBV27 to TRBJ1-5; perhaps TRBD1 as D (5 bases). The starting material was whole blood, obtained at baseline. CDR3 DNA sequence: TGTGCCAGCAGTTCCGACAGTTCAATCAGGCCCCAGCATTTT. It specifies CASSSDSSIRPQHF.